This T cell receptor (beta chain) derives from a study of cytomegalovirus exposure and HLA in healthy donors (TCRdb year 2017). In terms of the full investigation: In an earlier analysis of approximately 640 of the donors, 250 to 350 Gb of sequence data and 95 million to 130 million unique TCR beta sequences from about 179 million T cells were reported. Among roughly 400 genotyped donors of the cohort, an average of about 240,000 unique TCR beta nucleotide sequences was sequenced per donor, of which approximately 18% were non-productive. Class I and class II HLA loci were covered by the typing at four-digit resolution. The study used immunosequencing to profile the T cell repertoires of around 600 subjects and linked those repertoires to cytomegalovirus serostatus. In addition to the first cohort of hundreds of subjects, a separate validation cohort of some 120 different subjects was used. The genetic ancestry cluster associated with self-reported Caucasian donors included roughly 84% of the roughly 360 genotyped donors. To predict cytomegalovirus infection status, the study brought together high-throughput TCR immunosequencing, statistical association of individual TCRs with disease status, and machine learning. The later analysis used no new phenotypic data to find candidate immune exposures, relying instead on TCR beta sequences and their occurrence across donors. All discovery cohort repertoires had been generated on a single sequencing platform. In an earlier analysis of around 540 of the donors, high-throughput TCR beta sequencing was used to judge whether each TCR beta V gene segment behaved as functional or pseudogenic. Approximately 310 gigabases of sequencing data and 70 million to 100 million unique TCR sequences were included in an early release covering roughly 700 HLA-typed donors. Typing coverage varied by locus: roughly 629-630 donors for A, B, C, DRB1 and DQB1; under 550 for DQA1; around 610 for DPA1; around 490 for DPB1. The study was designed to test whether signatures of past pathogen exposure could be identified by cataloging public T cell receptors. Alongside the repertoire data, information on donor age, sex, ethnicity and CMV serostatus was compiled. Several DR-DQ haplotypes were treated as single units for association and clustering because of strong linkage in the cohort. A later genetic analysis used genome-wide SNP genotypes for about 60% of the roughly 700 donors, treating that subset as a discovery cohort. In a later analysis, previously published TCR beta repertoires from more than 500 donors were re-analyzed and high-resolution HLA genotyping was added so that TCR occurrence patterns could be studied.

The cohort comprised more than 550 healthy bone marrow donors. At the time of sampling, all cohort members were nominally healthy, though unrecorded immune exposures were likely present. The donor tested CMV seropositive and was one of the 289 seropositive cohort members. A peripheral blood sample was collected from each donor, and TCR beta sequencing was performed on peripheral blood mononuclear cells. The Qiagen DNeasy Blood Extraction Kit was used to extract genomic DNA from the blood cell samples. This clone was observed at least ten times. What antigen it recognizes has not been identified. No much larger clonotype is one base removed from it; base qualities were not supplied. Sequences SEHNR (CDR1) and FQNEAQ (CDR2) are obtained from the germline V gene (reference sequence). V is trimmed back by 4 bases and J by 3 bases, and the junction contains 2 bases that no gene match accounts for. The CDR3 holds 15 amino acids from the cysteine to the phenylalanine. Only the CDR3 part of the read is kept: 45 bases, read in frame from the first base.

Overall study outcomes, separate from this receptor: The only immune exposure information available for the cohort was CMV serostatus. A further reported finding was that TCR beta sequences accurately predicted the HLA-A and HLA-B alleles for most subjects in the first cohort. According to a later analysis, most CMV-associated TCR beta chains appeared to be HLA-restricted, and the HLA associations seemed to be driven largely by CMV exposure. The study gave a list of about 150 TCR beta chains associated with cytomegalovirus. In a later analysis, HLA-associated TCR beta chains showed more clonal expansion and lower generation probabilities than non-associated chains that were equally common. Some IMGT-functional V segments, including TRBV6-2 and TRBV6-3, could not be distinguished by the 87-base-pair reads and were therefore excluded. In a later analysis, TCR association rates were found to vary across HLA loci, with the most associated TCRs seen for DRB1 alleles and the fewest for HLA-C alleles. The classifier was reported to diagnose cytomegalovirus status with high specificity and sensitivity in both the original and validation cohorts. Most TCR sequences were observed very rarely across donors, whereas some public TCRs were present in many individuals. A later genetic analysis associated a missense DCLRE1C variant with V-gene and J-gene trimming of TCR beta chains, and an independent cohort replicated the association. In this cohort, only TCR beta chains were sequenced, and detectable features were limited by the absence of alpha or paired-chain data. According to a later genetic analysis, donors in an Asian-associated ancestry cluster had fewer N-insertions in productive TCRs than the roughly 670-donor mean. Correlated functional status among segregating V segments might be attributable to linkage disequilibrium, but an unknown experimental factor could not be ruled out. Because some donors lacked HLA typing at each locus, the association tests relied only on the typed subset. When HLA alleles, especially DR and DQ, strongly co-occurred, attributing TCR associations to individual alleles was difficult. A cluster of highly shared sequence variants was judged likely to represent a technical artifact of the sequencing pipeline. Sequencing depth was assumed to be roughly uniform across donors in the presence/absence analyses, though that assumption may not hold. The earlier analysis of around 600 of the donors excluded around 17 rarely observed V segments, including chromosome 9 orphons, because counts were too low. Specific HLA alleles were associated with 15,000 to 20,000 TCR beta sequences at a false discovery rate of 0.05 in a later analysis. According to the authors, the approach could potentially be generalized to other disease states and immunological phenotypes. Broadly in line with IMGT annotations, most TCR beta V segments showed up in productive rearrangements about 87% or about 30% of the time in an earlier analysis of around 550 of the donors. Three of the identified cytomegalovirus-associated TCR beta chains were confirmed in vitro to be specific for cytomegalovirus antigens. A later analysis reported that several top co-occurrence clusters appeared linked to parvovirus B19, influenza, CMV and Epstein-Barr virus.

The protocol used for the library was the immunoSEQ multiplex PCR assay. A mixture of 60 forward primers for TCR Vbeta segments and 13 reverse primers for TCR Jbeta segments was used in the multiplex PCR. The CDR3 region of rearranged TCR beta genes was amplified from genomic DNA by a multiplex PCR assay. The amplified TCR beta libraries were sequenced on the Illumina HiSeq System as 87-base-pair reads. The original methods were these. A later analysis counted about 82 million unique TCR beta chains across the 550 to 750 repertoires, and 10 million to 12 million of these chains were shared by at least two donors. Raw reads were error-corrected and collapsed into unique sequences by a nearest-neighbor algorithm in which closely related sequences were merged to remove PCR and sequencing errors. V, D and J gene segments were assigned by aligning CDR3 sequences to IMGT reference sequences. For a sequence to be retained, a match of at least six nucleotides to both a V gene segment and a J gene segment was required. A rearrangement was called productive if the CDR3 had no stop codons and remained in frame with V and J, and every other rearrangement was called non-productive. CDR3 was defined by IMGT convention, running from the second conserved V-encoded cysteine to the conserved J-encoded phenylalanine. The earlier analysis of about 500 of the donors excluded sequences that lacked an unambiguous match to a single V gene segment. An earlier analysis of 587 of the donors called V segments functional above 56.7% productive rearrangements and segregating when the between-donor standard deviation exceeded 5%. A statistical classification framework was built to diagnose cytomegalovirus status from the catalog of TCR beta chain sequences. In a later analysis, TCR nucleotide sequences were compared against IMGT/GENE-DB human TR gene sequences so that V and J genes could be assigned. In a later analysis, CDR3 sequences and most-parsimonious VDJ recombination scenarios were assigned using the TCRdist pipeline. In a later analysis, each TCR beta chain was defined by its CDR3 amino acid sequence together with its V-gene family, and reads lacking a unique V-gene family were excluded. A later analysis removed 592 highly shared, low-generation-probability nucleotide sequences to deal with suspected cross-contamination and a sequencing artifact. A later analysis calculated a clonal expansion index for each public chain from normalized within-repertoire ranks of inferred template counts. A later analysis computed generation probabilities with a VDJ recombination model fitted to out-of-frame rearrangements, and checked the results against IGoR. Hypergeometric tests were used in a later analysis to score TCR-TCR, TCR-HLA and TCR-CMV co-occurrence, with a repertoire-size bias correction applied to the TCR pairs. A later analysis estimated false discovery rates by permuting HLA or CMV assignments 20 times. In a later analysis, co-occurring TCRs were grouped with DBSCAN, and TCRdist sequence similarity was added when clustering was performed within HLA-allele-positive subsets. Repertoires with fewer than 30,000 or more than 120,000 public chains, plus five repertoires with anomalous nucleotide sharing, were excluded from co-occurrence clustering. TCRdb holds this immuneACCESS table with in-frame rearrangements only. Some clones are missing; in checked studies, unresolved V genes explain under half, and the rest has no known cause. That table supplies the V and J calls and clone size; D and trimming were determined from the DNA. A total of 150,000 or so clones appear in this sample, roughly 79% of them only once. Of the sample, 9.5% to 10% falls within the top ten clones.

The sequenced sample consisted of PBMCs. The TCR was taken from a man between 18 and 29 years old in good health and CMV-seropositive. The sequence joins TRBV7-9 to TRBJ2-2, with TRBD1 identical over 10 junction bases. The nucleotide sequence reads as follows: TGTGCCAGCAGCTCCGGGACAGGGGACACCGGGGAGCTGTTTTTT. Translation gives CASSSGTGDTGELFF.